This TCR beta chain derives from a study of blood T cell repertoires in COVID-19. About the study: The United States, Italy and Spain supplied acute and convalescent COVID-19 samples.

Across 20 to 25 US areas, participants ranged in age from about 18 to 89 years. Germline CDR1 is SNHLY and CDR2 is FYNNEI. Trimming pared 2 bases from V and 1 base from J, leaving 8 bases between. This CDR3 is 14 amino acids long. How the authors handled the data: Estimation of nucleated cell counts was performed using reference gene primer amplification. The method was immunoSEQ multiplex PCR; TCRdb's version includes in-frame clones alone and lacks a portion of them. V, J and clone size are those of that table, while D and trimming were read from the DNA. This table holds 200,000 or so clones, around 88% found once.

Sequences were obtained from PBMCs or T cells enriched from blood (not recorded which). The TCR comes from a woman between 40 and 50 years old with acute COVID-19. The rearrangement joins TRBV2 to TRBJ1-1; D unclear. The CDR3 DNA reads as TGTGCCAGCAGTGAACGGGTTGGGAACACTGAAGCTTTCTTT. It translates to CASSERVGNTEAFF.